This TCR beta chain was retrieved from a study of cytomegalovirus exposure and HLA in healthy donors (dated by TCRdb to the late 2010s). Study-wide context: In an earlier analysis of approximately 500 of the donors, 250 to 350 Gb of sequence data and 90 million to 120 million unique TCR beta sequences from roughly 200 million T cells were reported. Approximately 300 gigabases of sequencing data and 70 million to 95 million unique TCR sequences made up an early release that covered around 640 HLA-typed donors. Of the roughly 400 genotyped donors, around 81% fell in the genetic ancestry cluster associated with self-reported Caucasian donors. The study was designed to test whether signatures of past pathogen exposure could be identified by cataloging public T cell receptors. The T cell repertoires of under 750 subjects were profiled by immunosequencing and related to cytomegalovirus serostatus. In addition to the first cohort of 666 subjects, a separate validation cohort of about 120 different subjects was used. To predict cytomegalovirus infection status, the study brought together high-throughput TCR immunosequencing, statistical association of individual TCRs with disease status, and machine learning. A later analysis re-analyzed previously published TCR beta repertoires from roughly 630 donors and added high-resolution HLA genotyping to study TCR occurrence patterns. Rather than drawing on any new phenotypic data, the later analysis identified candidate immune exposures from TCR beta sequences and the way those sequences occurred across donors. To decide whether each TCR beta V gene segment behaved as functional or pseudogenic, an earlier analysis of approximately 590 of the donors relied on high-throughput TCR beta sequencing. Alongside the repertoire data, information on donor age, sex, ethnicity and CMV serostatus was compiled. A later genetic analysis used genome-wide SNP genotypes for about 60% of the roughly 700 donors, treating that subset as a discovery cohort. Every discovery cohort repertoire had been produced on one sequencing platform. HLA typing covered class I and class II loci at four-digit resolution. Typing coverage differed by locus: A, B, C, DRB1 and DQB1 were typed in about 620-640 donors, DQA1 in 500 to 550, DPA1 in some 600, and DPB1 in approximately 450. A handful of DR-DQ haplotypes were handled as single units for association and clustering because linkage in the cohort was strong. On average, around 240,000 unique TCR beta nucleotide sequences were sequenced per donor among some 420 genotyped donors of the cohort, with 15% to 20% of those sequences being non-productive. General conclusions and limits of the study: In vitro tests confirmed that a few of the cytomegalovirus-associated TCR beta chains recognize cytomegalovirus antigens. The study listed 164 TCR beta chains as associated with cytomegalovirus. In a later analysis, TCR association rates were found to vary across HLA loci, with the most associated TCRs seen for DRB1 alleles and the fewest for HLA-C alleles. Most TCR sequences were observed very rarely across donors, whereas some public TCRs were present in many individuals. Correlated functional status among segregating V segments might reflect linkage disequilibrium, but an unknown experimental factor could not be ruled out. V-gene and J-gene trimming of TCR beta chains was associated with a missense DCLRE1C variant in a later genetic analysis, and the association was replicated in an independent cohort. Because the 87-base-pair reads could not distinguish some IMGT-functional V segments, including TRBV6-2 and TRBV6-3, those segments were excluded. In a later analysis, most CMV-associated TCR beta chains were found to appear HLA-restricted, with HLA associations seemingly driven largely by CMV exposure. The classifier was reported to diagnose cytomegalovirus status with high specificity and sensitivity in both the original and validation cohorts. Broadly in line with IMGT annotations, most TCR beta V segments showed up in productive rearrangements about 87% or about 30% of the time in an earlier analysis of about 500 of the donors. The cohort was sequenced for TCR beta chains only, and without alpha or paired-chain data the features that could be detected were limited. According to a later analysis, parvovirus B19, influenza, CMV and Epstein-Barr virus appeared linked to several top co-occurrence clusters. A further reported finding was that TCR beta sequences accurately predicted the HLA-A and HLA-B alleles for most subjects in the first cohort. When HLA alleles, especially DR and DQ, strongly co-occurred, TCR associations were difficult to assign to individual alleles. Because HLA typing was unavailable for some donors at each locus, only the typed subset was used in association tests. The only immune exposure information available for the cohort was CMV serostatus. In a later analysis, HLA-associated TCR beta chains were found to be more clonally expanded and to have lower generation probabilities than equally common non-associated chains. A later analysis associated 15,000 to 20,000 TCR beta sequences with specific HLA alleles at a false discovery rate of 0.05. Because counts were too low, more than 15 rarely observed V segments, including chromosome 9 orphons, were excluded from the earlier analysis of 587 of the donors. A cluster of highly shared sequence variants was judged likely to represent a technical artifact of the sequencing pipeline. In a later genetic analysis, fewer N-insertions in productive TCRs were reported among donors in an Asian-associated ancestry cluster than the roughly 700-donor mean. Roughly uniform sequencing depth across donors was assumed in presence/absence analyses, although this assumption may not hold. The authors suggested that the approach could potentially be generalized to other disease states and immunological phenotypes.

A word on this clone: Its antigen specificity is not known. Base qualities were left out, and no much larger clone turns up one base away.

According to the germline V gene (reference sequence), CDR1 reads LNHDA and CDR2 reads SQIVND. For this chain, trimming is 1 base at the V end and 2 bases at the J end, and the number of junction bases without a gene match is 13. The CDR3 contains 18 residues, cysteine and phenylalanine counted. Kept here is only the CDR3 DNA, which spans 54 bases and is read in frame from base 1. The library was obtained by the immunoSEQ multiplex PCR assay. A mixture of 60 forward primers for TCR Vbeta segments and 13 reverse primers for TCR Jbeta segments was used in the multiplex PCR. Amplification of the CDR3 region of rearranged TCR beta genes was performed with a multiplex PCR assay on genomic DNA. The Illumina HiSeq System was used to sequence the amplified TCR beta libraries as 87-base-pair reads. From the authors' description of their analysis: A later analysis tallied around 87 million unique TCR beta chains across the approximately 670 repertoires, and about 12 million of those chains were shared by two or more donors. A nearest-neighbor algorithm error-corrected the raw reads and collapsed the reads into unique sequences, merging closely related sequences to remove PCR and sequencing errors. CDR3 sequences were aligned to IMGT reference sequences to assign V, D and J gene segments. For a sequence to be retained, at least a six-nucleotide match to both a V gene segment and a J gene segment was required. Rearrangements were classified as productive when the CDR3 lacked stop codons and remained in frame with V and J, and all other rearrangements were classified as non-productive. CDR3 was defined by IMGT convention, running from the second conserved V-encoded cysteine to the conserved J-encoded phenylalanine. The earlier analysis of 587 of the donors excluded any sequence lacking an unambiguous match to a single V gene segment. An earlier analysis of almost 600 of the donors classified V segments as functional when productive rearrangements were above 56.7% and as segregating when the standard deviation between donors was above 5%. A statistical classification framework was built for diagnosing cytomegalovirus status from the catalog of TCR beta chain sequences. In a later analysis, TCR nucleotide sequences were compared against IMGT/GENE-DB human TR gene sequences so that V and J genes could be assigned. Using the TCRdist pipeline, a later analysis assigned CDR3 sequences along with most-parsimonious VDJ recombination scenarios. A later analysis defined each TCR beta chain by its CDR3 amino acid sequence plus V-gene family, and excluded reads lacking a unique V-gene family. As a way to deal with suspected cross-contamination and a sequencing artifact, a later analysis dropped 592 nucleotide sequences that were highly shared and had low generation probability. In a later analysis, a clonal expansion index for each public chain was calculated from normalized within-repertoire ranks of inferred template counts. In a later analysis, generation probabilities were computed using a VDJ recombination model fitted to out-of-frame rearrangements, and the results were checked against IGoR. In a later analysis, hypergeometric tests were used to score TCR-TCR, TCR-HLA and TCR-CMV co-occurrence, with a repertoire-size bias correction applied to TCR pairs. To estimate false discovery rates, a later analysis permuted the HLA or CMV assignments 20 times. In a later analysis, co-occurring TCRs were grouped using DBSCAN, and TCRdist sequence similarity was added for clustering within HLA-allele-positive subsets. Repertoires with fewer than 30,000 or more than 120,000 public chains, plus five repertoires with anomalous nucleotide sharing, were excluded from co-occurrence clustering. As stored in TCRdb, this immuneACCESS dataset retains in-frame rearrangements with V and J assigned. A fraction of the clones does not appear; measured against another copy, unresolved V genes explain less than half of the discrepancy, and the remainder lacks a known reason. That table supplies the V and J calls and clone size; D and trimming were determined from the DNA. This sample has 150,000 to 200,000 clones in its table, and over 75% of those were observed once. Roughly 1.5% of the sample belongs to the ten largest clones.

The cohort comprised several hundred healthy bone marrow donors. At the time of sampling, all cohort members were nominally healthy, though unrecorded immune exposures were likely present. The donor was CMV seronegative and belonged to the group of over 300 seronegative cohort members. A peripheral blood sample was provided by each donor, and peripheral blood mononuclear cells were used for TCR beta sequencing. The Qiagen DNeasy Blood Extraction Kit was used to extract genomic DNA from the blood cell samples. The receptor was isolated from a woman in her twenties or thirties in good health and CMV-seronegative. Sequencing was performed on PBMCs. The V and J genes are TRBV19 and TRBJ1-2, with TRBD1 matching 7 junction bases. The DNA sequence is as follows: TGTGCCAGTAGTATAGTCTGGGAGACAGGGTCCTTCAACTATGGCTACACCTTC. This encodes CASSIVWETGSFNYGYTF.